These T cell receptor beta chains were read from a single sample in a study of technical replicates of blood from a few donors. Here immunoSEQ multiplex PCR was the method, and the copy in TCRdb shows in-frame clones only, minus some. Altogether around 86,000 clones are present, 96% being singletons, with the ten largest covering 0.2%. The sample consisted of T cells isolated from PBMCs. These receptors all come from a human donor in good health. Both conserved end residues are part of each CDR3. A D gene is named only where the DNA matches it firmly. Size values are once, few and many counts, or a class for expanded clones, and some rows have none.

j_call,d_call,clone_size,v_call,cdr3_aa,cdr3_nt
TRBJ2-3,TRBD2,-,TRBV29-1,CSVEESGTTTDTQYF,TGCAGCGTTGAAGAATCGGGGACTACGACAGATACGCAGTATTTT
TRBJ2-1,TRBD2,-,TRBV5-1,CASSIGLAGGLTNEQFF,TGCGCCAGCAGCATTGGACTAGCGGGAGGCCTCACCAATGAGCAGTTCTTC
TRBJ2-5,-,-,TRBV20-1,CSAVGVETQYF,TGCAGTGCTGTAGGGGTGGAGACCCAGTACTTC
TRBJ2-5,TRBD1,-,TRBV4-2,CASSQGDRDRETQYF,TGTGCCAGCAGCCAAGGGGACAGGGACCGGGAGACCCAGTACTTC
TRBJ2-7,-,-,TRBV7-8,CASSLAPGLPYEQYF,TGTGCCAGCAGCTTAGCGCCAGGGCTTCCCTACGAGCAGTACTTC
TRBJ2-7,TRBD2,-,TRBV19,CASILAVGHEQYF,TGTGCCAGTATACTAGCGGTGGGGCACGAGCAGTACTTC
TRBJ1-5,-,-,TRBV19,CASSIDPLQASNQPQHF,TGTGCCAGTAGTATAGACCCGCTTCAGGCCTCAAATCAGCCCCAGCATTTT
TRBJ2-1,TRBD2,-,TRBV9,CASRPNGGAYNEQFF,TGTGCCAGCAGACCGAACGGGGGGGCCTACAATGAGCAGTTCTTC
TRBJ2-1,-,-,TRBV7-9,CASTRTLHNEQFF,TGTGCCAGCACCCGGACATTGCACAATGAGCAGTTCTTC
TRBJ2-2,TRBD2,-,TRBV13,CASSPRTSGDTGELFF,TGTGCCAGCAGCCCGCGGACTAGCGGCGACACCGGGGAGCTGTTTTTT
TRBJ1-5,TRBD1,-,TRBV7-9,CASSLGQPNQPQHF,TGTGCCAGCAGCTTGGGACAGCCTAATCAGCCCCAGCATTTT
TRBJ2-1,-,-,TRBV13,CASASRGNEQFF,TGTGCCAGCGCCTCCCGGGGAAATGAGCAGTTCTTC
TRBJ1-3,-,-,TRBV9,CASSVSGRYSGNTIYF,TGTGCCAGCAGCGTAAGCGGGCGGTACTCTGGAAACACCATATATTTT
TRBJ2-7,TRBD1,-,TRBV5-6,CASRGTGSDEQYF,TGTGCCAGTAGGGGGACAGGGAGCGACGAGCAGTACTTC
TRBJ1-1,-,once,TRBV29-1,CSVRDRVIIMNTEAFF,TGCAGCGTTCGGGATCGAGTTATAATTATGAACACTGAAGCTTTCTTT
TRBJ1-4,-,-,TRBV7-9,CASSLQINEKLFF,TGTGCCAGCAGCTTACAGATTAATGAAAAACTGTTTTTT
TRBJ2-2,-,-,TRBV2,CASSERGGTGELFF,TGTGCCAGCAGTGAACGTGGGGGGACCGGGGAGCTGTTTTTT
TRBJ2-3,TRBD1,-,TRBV11-3,CASSPRGLATDTQYF,TGTGCCAGCAGCCCCAGGGGGCTCGCCACAGATACGCAGTATTTT
TRBJ2-7,TRBD1,-,TRBV15,CATSRDLVGGHEQYF,TGTGCCACCAGCAGAGATTTAGTAGGGGGCCACGAGCAGTACTTC
TRBJ1-5,TRBD1,-,TRBV7-9,CASSFYRGSNQPQHF,TGTGCCAGCAGTTTCTACAGGGGGAGCAATCAGCCCCAGCATTTT
TRBJ2-7,TRBD2,-,TRBV5-1,CASSLVSGTSGYEQYF,TGCGCCAGCAGCTTGGTTTCCGGGACTAGCGGCTACGAGCAGTACTTC
TRBJ1-1,TRBD1,-,TRBV2,CASRGDRGDTEAFF,TGTGCCAGCAGGGGGGACAGGGGGGACACTGAAGCTTTCTTT
TRBJ1-2,TRBD1,-,TRBV29-1,CSVEVLGGKNGYTF,TGCAGCGTTGAAGTCTTAGGGGGCAAAAATGGCTACACCTTC
TRBJ2-7,TRBD2,-,TRBV28,CASSFSLGLADSYEQYF,TGTGCCAGCAGTTTCTCGTTGGGGCTAGCGGACTCCTACGAGCAGTACTTC
TRBJ2-7,-,-,TRBV5-6,CASSSSWGPYEQYF,TGTGCCAGCAGCTCCTCGTGGGGCCCCTACGAGCAGTACTTC
TRBJ2-7,TRBD2,-,TRBV7-9,CASSRREATNYEQYF,TGTGCCAGCAGCCGCCGGGAGGCGACTAACTACGAGCAGTACTTC
TRBJ2-1,TRBD2,once,TRBV19,CASRKREGTNNEQFF,TGTGCCAGTAGGAAGCGGGAGGGCACTAACAATGAGCAGTTCTTC
TRBJ1-1,-,-,TRBV15,CATSREGTSDAFF,TGTGCCACCAGCAGAGAGGGAACTAGTGATGCTTTCTTT
TRBJ1-2,-,-,TRBV5-4,CASSLSQTGYGYTF,TGTGCCAGCAGCTTGAGTCAGACTGGTTATGGCTACACCTTC
TRBJ2-3,-,-,TRBV28,CASSPGARDEDTQYF,TGTGCCAGCAGTCCAGGGGCCAGAGATGAGGATACGCAGTATTTT
TRBJ1-6,TRBD1,-,TRBV19,CASSTWTGGVNSPLHF,TGTGCCAGTAGTACCTGGACAGGGGGCGTTAATTCACCCCTCCACTTT
TRBJ2-1,-,-,TRBV4-1,CASSQDSGSDEQFF,TGCGCCAGCAGCCAAGATTCCGGTTCTGATGAGCAGTTCTTC
TRBJ2-5,-,-,TRBV6-6,CASSYSVTGQETQYF,TGTGCCAGCAGTTACTCGGTAACAGGCCAAGAGACCCAGTACTTC
TRBJ1-1,-,few,TRBV11-2,CASSLYGVAGLAEAFF,TGTGCCAGCAGCTTATATGGGGTAGCAGGGTTGGCTGAAGCTTTCTTT
TRBJ2-5,TRBD1,-,TRBV10-1,CASRPPDRDETQYF,TGCGCCAGCAGACCGCCGGACAGGGATGAGACCCAGTACTTC